These T cell receptor beta chains were read from a single sample in a study of shared clonotypes between healthy human individuals. The table came from immunoSEQ multiplex PCR; TCRdb's copy has only in-frame clones and leaves some out. The sample yields hundreds of thousands of clones, roughly 73% seen once. Input material: memory CD4+ T cells sorted from blood. These receptors were obtained from a woman in her 30s in good health. The CDR3 runs from the conserved cysteine through the conserved F or W.

v_call cdr3_aa
TRBV7-8 CASSSEDGTGGAKTQYF
TRBV10-3 CAISETPTTNYGYTF
TRBV28 CASTPGGRAHEQYF
TRBV4-1 CASSQEGRKPQHF
TRBV10-1 CASGQGEYGYTF
TRBV4-1 CASSQVTSGSRNEQFF
TRBV9 CASSSTSPGNTIYF
TRBV5-1 CASSFQTSGPSELFF
TRBV2 CASSRRGGGQETQYF
TRBV20-1 CSAPYQETQYF
TRBV19 CASSIMGGPYEQYF
TRBV7-2 CASSLSGVEQFF
TRBV28 CATVTAGKNTEAFF
TRBV2 CASSVGRSETQYF
TRBV6-4 CASSERGTDTQYF
TRBV5-1 CASSFPPTLNEQFF
TRBV28 CASSPSGARDTQYF
TRBV28 CASSTNRVNRNEQFF
TRBV7-3 CASSPWGGGTYNEQFF
TRBV29-1 CSVENSLTDTQYF
TRBV29-1 CSVESASGRARFTDTQYF
TRBV28 CASSFRLVSYEQYF
TRBV9 CASSPQERGRSGNTIYF
TRBV27 CASSFLGSYTF
TRBV4-1 CASSRTTGATYNEQFF
TRBV19 CASSPRTGTNEKLFF
TRBV2 CASSGQTGSGNTIYF
TRBV29-1 CSVHTTSGRRDTQYF
TRBV18 CASSPAGQGAGGYTF
TRBV5-1 CASSSDMETQYF
TRBV15 CATSRAPTSGYTDTQYF
TRBV4-2 CASSQEGGRVYNEQFF
TRBV9 CASSRGEGTSGPEQYF
TRBV30 CAGKASGWWNYNEQFF
TRBV28 CASSSTSRVLGNQPQHF
TRBV7-3 CASSLGSSANEQFF
TRBV2 CASSEERVLRGQETQYF
TRBV5-1 CASSSEGTGNSPLHF
TRBV27 CASSLWGSTDTQYF
TRBV5-6 CASSLDLGRTDTQYF
TRBV4-2 CASSQVLKGRGALGNTIYF
TRBV27 CASSPTRDTLWSYTF
TRBV5-1 CASKATGTMNTEAFF
TRBV2 CASSELRFVETQYF
TRBV5-1 CASSPLAGGREQYF